The rows below give T cell receptor beta chains drawn from one sample of a study of blood T cell repertoires in COVID-19. Profiling relied on immunoSEQ multiplex PCR, and the TCRdb table lists in-frame clones only, not all of them. Of some 350,000 clones listed, over 75% are singletons. The sample consisted of PBMCs or T cells enriched from blood (not recorded which). The receptor source for this set is a woman between 25 and 40 years old who had recovered from COVID-19. Each CDR3 is given with its conserved first and last residue. A D gene is named only where the DNA matches it firmly. The size field is filled for only some rows; it gives once, few, many or a size class.

j_gene,abundance,v_gene,len,d_gene,CDR3aa,CDR3nt
TRBJ2-3,NA,TRBV6-2/TRBV6-3,12,NA,CASSPTRNTQYF,TGTGCCAGCAGTCCGACTAGGAATACGCAGTATTTT
TRBJ2-7,NA,TRBV6-2/TRBV6-3,14,TRBD2,CASSYRAGNNEQYF,TGTGCCAGCAGTTATCGAGCGGGGAACAACGAGCAGTACTTC
TRBJ1-5,NA,TRBV3-1/TRBV3-2,17,NA,CATGTEQDCDSNQPQHF,TGTGCCACGGGCACCGAGCAGGACTGCGATAGCAATCAGCCCCAGCATTTT
TRBJ1-1,NA,TRBV12-3/TRBV12-4,13,NA,CASSLVRDTEAFF,TGTGCCAGCAGTTTAGTCAGGGACACTGAAGCTTTCTTT
TRBJ2-3,NA,TRBV7-8,15,TRBD2,CASSPGLAATDTQYF,TGTGCCAGCAGCCCGGGACTAGCGGCCACAGATACGCAGTATTTT
TRBJ2-7,NA,TRBV28,13,TRBD1,CASSRQGLDEQYF,TGTGCCAGCAGCCGACAGGGGCTCGACGAGCAGTACTTC
TRBJ2-1,NA,TRBV7-3,15,NA,CASSFSGYDEDEQFF,TGTGCCAGCAGCTTTAGCGGATACGACGAGGATGAGCAGTTCTTC
TRBJ2-3,once,TRBV5-6,12,NA,CASSFPGDTQYF,TGTGCCAGCAGCTTCCCCGGGGATACGCAGTATTTT
TRBJ2-1,NA,TRBV7-3,14,TRBD2,CASSPSGGRFEQFF,TGTGCCAGCAGCCCTAGCGGGGGGAGGTTTGAGCAGTTCTTC
TRBJ1-4,NA,TRBV25-1,12,TRBD1,CASIDRGEKLFF,TGTGCCAGCATCGACAGGGGTGAAAAACTGTTTTTT
TRBJ1-1,NA,TRBV28,15,NA,CASSLSRRGDTEAFF,TGTGCCAGCAGCCTCTCCCGCCGGGGGGACACTGAAGCTTTCTTT
TRBJ2-3,NA,TRBV18,13,NA,CASSDGRTDTQYF,TGTGCCAGCTCAGATGGCCGCACAGATACGCAGTATTTT
TRBJ2-1,NA,TRBV10-3,15,TRBD1,CAITSDRGRLNEQFF,TGTGCCATCACCTCGGACAGGGGGCGGCTAAATGAGCAGTTCTTC
TRBJ1-6,NA,TRBV11-2,15,TRBD1,CASSGPGQEDSPLHF,TGTGCCAGCAGCGGGCCGGGACAGGAGGATTCACCCCTCCACTTT
TRBJ1-5,NA,TRBV5-1,18,NA,CASSEQLGGGEHNQPQHF,TGCGCCAGCAGCGAACAGCTCGGTGGAGGCGAGCACAATCAGCCCCAGCATTTT
TRBJ2-3,NA,TRBV5-1,17,TRBD2,CASCSSGGAPRTDTQYF,TGCGCCAGCTGCTCCAGCGGGGGGGCTCCCAGGACAGATACGCAGTATTTT
TRBJ1-6,NA,TRBV9,17,NA,CASSVAQGSSYNSPLHF,TGTGCCAGCAGCGTAGCACAGGGAAGCTCCTATAATTCACCCCTCCACTTT
TRBJ2-1,NA,TRBV19,14,TRBD1,CASSPDRLLDEQFF,TGTGCCAGTAGTCCGGACAGGCTTTTAGATGAGCAGTTCTTC
TRBJ1-2,NA,TRBV3-1/TRBV3-2,17,NA,CASSPRTQARPNYGYTF,TGTGCCAGCAGCCCACGGACTCAGGCCCGACCTAACTATGGCTACACCTTC
TRBJ1-2,once,TRBV7-9,16,TRBD1,CASSLAGTGVNYGYTF,TGTGCCAGCAGCTTAGCGGGGACAGGGGTTAACTATGGCTACACCTTC
TRBJ2-3,NA,TRBV12-5,15,TRBD1,CASDPTGTGRDTQYF,TGTGCTAGTGATCCAACCGGGACAGGTCGAGATACGCAGTATTTT
TRBJ2-5,NA,TRBV7-7,16,TRBD2,CASSQGGAGSQETQYF,TGTGCCAGCAGTCAGGGTGGAGCGGGGAGCCAAGAGACCCAGTACTTC
TRBJ2-7,NA,TRBV11-2,14,TRBD1,CASSLAGQTYEQYF,TGTGCCAGCAGCTTAGCGGGACAGACCTACGAGCAGTACTTC
TRBJ1-6,NA,TRBV19,18,NA,CASSMAFYDRTHNSPLHF,TGTGCCAGTAGTATGGCCTTTTACGACAGGACCCATAATTCACCCCTCCACTTT
TRBJ1-2,NA,TRBV5-5,12,NA,CASSDRNYGYTF,TGTGCCAGCAGCGACAGGAACTATGGCTACACCTTC
TRBJ1-3,NA,TRBV28,16,NA,CASSSPGRLSGNTIYF,TGTGCCAGCAGTTCCCCCGGCAGACTCTCTGGAAACACCATATATTTT
TRBJ2-1,NA,TRBV14,14,NA,CASSQEGAYNEQFF,TGTGCCAGCAGCCAAGAAGGAGCCTACAATGAGCAGTTCTTC
TRBJ1-2,NA,TRBV24-1,15,TRBD1,CATSDAGTGDRSYTF,TGTGCCACCAGTGATGCCGGGACAGGGGACAGGAGCTACACCTTC
TRBJ1-6,NA,TRBV27,17,TRBD1,CASRGGTGSSYNSPLHF,TGTGCCAGCAGGGGTGGGACAGGGAGCTCCTATAATTCACCCCTCCACTTT
TRBJ2-7,NA,TRBV6-5,14,TRBD1,CASNIRQGPYEQYF,TGTGCCAGCAATATCCGACAGGGACCCTACGAGCAGTACTTC
TRBJ1-1,NA,TRBV6-6,17,TRBD1,CASSRGTGGIMNTEAFF,TGTGCCAGCAGTCGGGGGACAGGGGGGATCATGAACACTGAAGCTTTCTTT
TRBJ1-1,NA,TRBV4-1,16,TRBD1,CASSPAGGPMNTEAFF,TGCGCCAGCAGTCCTGCAGGGGGCCCGATGAACACTGAAGCTTTCTTT
TRBJ1-2,NA,TRBV25-1,15,NA,CASSIFREGKSGYTF,TGTGCCAGCAGTATTTTTAGGGAGGGAAAGAGTGGCTACACCTTC
TRBJ1-1,NA,TRBV15,15,TRBD1,CATSRDTGGNAEAFF,TGTGCCACCAGCAGAGATACAGGGGGCAACGCTGAAGCTTTCTTT
TRBJ1-2,NA,TRBV3-1/TRBV3-2,17,TRBD1,CASSQDWDRRSNYGYTF,TGTGCCAGCAGCCAAGATTGGGACAGGCGATCTAACTATGGCTACACCTTC
TRBJ2-4,NA,TRBV7-9,16,NA,CASSLAEERAKNIQYF,TGTGCCAGCAGCTTAGCCGAGGAAAGGGCCAAAAACATTCAGTACTTC
TRBJ1-2,NA,TRBV7-9,15,TRBD1,CASSPRQGALYGYTF,TGTGCCAGCAGCCCGAGACAGGGGGCCCTCTATGGCTACACCTTC
TRBJ1-1,few,TRBV4-1,14,NA,CASSPGSEGTEAFF,TGCGCCAGCAGCCCCGGGAGTGAAGGCACTGAAGCTTTCTTT
TRBJ1-2,NA,TRBV5-4,15,NA,CASSLDPPGVYGYTF,TGTGCCAGCAGCTTGGACCCCCCAGGGGTCTACGGCTACACCTTC
TRBJ1-4,NA,TRBV19,14,NA,CASSIVRSNEKLFF,TGTGCCAGTAGTATCGTGAGGTCTAATGAAAAACTGTTTTTT
TRBJ2-1,NA,TRBV11-2,15,NA,CASSLFRGAGDEQFF,TGTGCCAGCAGCTTGTTTCGGGGGGCCGGCGATGAGCAGTTCTTC
TRBJ2-3,NA,TRBV20-1,17,TRBD1,CSASVDRGFSGTDTQYF,TGCAGTGCTAGTGTGGACAGGGGATTTTCAGGCACAGATACGCAGTATTTT
TRBJ1-4,few,TRBV10-3,13,NA,CAIQGTTNEKLFF,TGTGCCATCCAAGGGACTACTAATGAAAAACTGTTTTTT
TRBJ2-2,once,TRBV12-3/TRBV12-4,12,NA,CATRENTGELFF,TGTGCCACCCGGGAGAACACCGGGGAGCTGTTTTTT
TRBJ2-5,NA,TRBV9,16,NA,CASSVGERALQETQYF,TGTGCCAGCAGCGTCGGCGAGCGGGCACTCCAAGAGACCCAGTACTTC
TRBJ1-6,NA,TRBV30,14,NA,CAWTQYGGVSPLHF,TGTGCCTGGACCCAGTACGGGGGAGTTTCACCCCTCCACTTT
TRBJ2-7,few,TRBV27,17,NA,CASSLSIGDSADYEQYF,TGTGCCAGCAGTTTATCTATCGGGGACTCCGCCGACTACGAGCAGTACTTC
TRBJ2-2,NA,TRBV30,11,NA,CARGRSGELFF,TGTGCCCGGGGACGTTCCGGGGAGCTGTTTTTT
TRBJ2-3,once,TRBV5-6,14,NA,CASSIQGGQDTQYF,TGTGCCAGCAGTATCCAGGGGGGCCAAGATACGCAGTATTTT
TRBJ2-1,NA,TRBV10-3,14,TRBD2,CAISESGGLDEQFF,TGTGCCATCAGTGAGTCGGGAGGGCTGGATGAGCAGTTCTTC
TRBJ2-5,NA,TRBV18,17,NA,CASSPPGALAAQETQYF,TGTGCCAGCTCACCACCAGGGGCGTTAGCGGCTCAAGAGACCCAGTACTTC
TRBJ2-6,NA,TRBV5-6,17,NA,CASLGQGKEAGANVLTF,TGTGCCAGCTTGGGGCAGGGGAAAGAGGCTGGGGCCAACGTCCTGACTTTC
TRBJ2-2,NA,TRBV7-2,15,NA,CASSGWTVDTGELFF,TGTGCCAGCAGCGGGTGGACAGTCGACACCGGGGAGCTGTTTTTT
TRBJ2-7,NA,TRBV7-2,13,NA,CASSFEVSYEQYF,TGTGCCAGCAGCTTCGAGGTCTCCTACGAGCAGTACTTC
TRBJ1-4,NA,TRBV29-1,13,NA,CSVTGRLNEKLFF,TGCAGCGTTACCGGCAGGCTTAATGAAAAACTGTTTTTT
TRBJ1-2,NA,TRBV6-6,19,TRBD1,CASSRLPGQGASKDYGYTF,TGTGCCAGCAGTCGACTTCCGGGACAGGGGGCCAGTAAAGACTATGGCTACACCTTC
TRBJ1-1,NA,TRBV15,13,TRBD1,CATSRTGGTEAFF,TGTGCCACCAGCAGGACAGGGGGGACTGAAGCTTTCTTT
TRBJ1-1,NA,TRBV19,13,NA,CASSLTANTEAFF,TGTGCCAGTAGTTTGACAGCTAACACTGAAGCTTTCTTT
TRBJ2-7,NA,TRBV27,13,NA,CASSLESSYEQYF,TGTGCCAGCAGTTTAGAGAGCTCCTACGAGCAGTACTTC
TRBJ2-3,NA,TRBV6-5,13,TRBD2,CASTGLATDTQYF,TGTGCCAGCACGGGACTAGCGACAGATACGCAGTATTTT